Below, 21 T cell receptor beta chains from the same sample are listed, as sequenced in a study of radiation and T cells in renal cell carcinoma. Sequencing was performed with immunoSEQ multiplex PCR; in TCRdb, only in-frame clones are kept and a portion is missing. The sample consists of 150,000 to 200,000 clones, less than 90% of them appearing once. Time point denoted: blood 4 weeks post-SBRT, at nephrectomy. Noted treatment: 15 Gy SBRT to primary tumor, nephrectomy 4 weeks later. The sequenced sample was blood, obtained from a patient whose treatment included radiotherapy and nephrectomy. These receptors came from a woman aged 45-60 years with renal cell carcinoma.

This sequence joins TRBV7-9 and TRBJ1-3; D gene unclear. Germline assignment: CDR1 SEHNR and CDR2 FQNEAQ (reference sequence). V lost 3 bases, J lost 1 base, and 13 bases lay in between. The CDR3 length is 16 residues. CDR3 loop: CASSLDVAGSGNTIYF. CDR3 sequence (DNA): TGTGCCAGCAGCTTGGACGTGGCGGGGTCTGGAAACACCATATATTTT.

The gene calls are TRBV15 and TRBJ1-5; D is possibly TRBD1 (5 bases). Germline assignment: CDR1 LNHNV and CDR2 YYDKDF (reference sequence). This CDR3 has 16 residues. Trimming cost V 0 bases and J 3 bases, with 12 bases left between them. CDR3 DNA: TGTGCCACCAGCAGAGAGGAACAGGTAGTCAATCAGCCCCAGCATTTT. Translating gives CATSREEQVVNQPQHF.

The chain uses TRBV4-3 and TRBJ2-3; D is undetermined. The CDR3 contains 14 residues. Trimming left V 0 bases short and J 7 bases short, with 11 bases between. CDR1 and CDR2 (germline): LGHNA, YSLEER. CDR3 amino acids: CASSQDLIAYTQYF. As DNA, the CDR3 is TGCGCCAGCAGCCAAGATCTAATTGCCTATACGCAGTATTTT.

Of note for this clone: The junction departs from the called germline gene at one end, perhaps through a read error. This sequence joins TRBV7-7 and TRBJ1-1; no clear D. The CDR3 sequence is 13 residues long. Germline V CDR1 and CDR2: SSHAT, FNYEAQ (reference sequence). In nucleotides, the CDR3 is TGTGCTAGCAGCTTAAGTGAGAACACTGAAGCTTTCTTT. This codes for CASSLSENTEAFF. Full variable domain (remainder filled in from reference TRBV7-7 and TRBJ1-1): GAGVSQSPRYKVTKRGQDVTLRCDPISSHATLYWYQQALGQGPEFLTYFNYEAQPDKSGLPSDRFSAERPEGSISTLTIQRTEQRDSAMYRCASSLSENTEAFFGQGTRLTVV.

This clone is a singleton in its sample. The rearrangement uses TRBV6-8 and TRBJ1-5; weak D call: TRBD1 (5 bases). The germline V gene has CDR1 MNHGY and CDR2 SAAAGT. CDR3 length: 12 amino acids. V was shortened by 9 bases and J by 5 bases, with 11 bases between the two germline ends. CDR3: CARDRGDQPQHF. DNA of the CDR3: TGTGCCAGAGACCGAGGGGATCAGCCCCAGCATTTT.

The V gene is TRBV5-6, the J gene TRBJ1-1, with 9 bases identical to TRBD1. Germline V CDR1 and CDR2: SGHDT, YYEEEE. V shed 3 bases and J 5 bases; nucleotides not matched to a gene: 5. The CDR3 has 14 residues. This CDR3 is CASSYRGRRTEAFF. The CDR3 bases are TGTGCCAGCAGCTACAGGGGGCGTCGGACTGAAGCTTTCTTT.

V gene TRBV6-1 combines with J gene TRBJ1-5, with 7 bases fitting TRBD1. This CDR3 comprises 14 residues. With 11 bases clipped from V and 3 bases from J, the junction kept 10 bases outside the gene matches. Germline-derived CDR1 and CDR2 are MNHNS and SASEGT. CDR3 region: CAARRTGYNQPQHF. Here the CDR3 DNA reads TGTGCCGCCAGACGGACAGGTTACAATCAGCCCCAGCATTTT.

V is TRBV19 and J is TRBJ1-5, with TRBD1 identical over 7 bases. The germline V gene encodes CDR1 LNHDA and CDR2 SQIVND (reference sequence). CDR3 length: 15 amino acids. With 7 bases clipped from V and 2 bases from J, the junction kept 8 bases outside the gene matches. The CDR3 nucleotides read TGTGCCAGTATCCGATCCACAGGGGGCAATCAGCCCCAGCATTTT. This encodes CASIRSTGGNQPQHF.

The V and J genes are TRBV5-6 and TRBJ1-6, with D possibly being TRBD1 (5 bases). This CDR3 is built from 14 residues. Germline V gives CDR1 SGHDT, CDR2 YYEEEE. V was shortened by 4 bases and J by 6 bases, with 11 bases between the two germline ends. The DNA for the CDR3 is TGTGCCAGCAGCCCGTGGGGGAGTAATTCACCCCTCCACTTT. Its protein is CASSPWGSNSPLHF.

V gene TRBV21-1 combines with J gene TRBJ1-2. TRBV21-1 is marked as a pseudogene. CDR3 size: 15 residues. In DNA form, the CDR3 reads TGTGCCAGCAGCAAAACTGTGAAGGAACACTATGGCTACACCTTC. Protein sequence: CASSKTVKEHYGYTF.

The genes are TRBV10-3 and TRBJ2-1; 8 positions match TRBD2. The trim removed 2 bases at V and 6 bases at J, leaving 3 bases unmatched. Germline V CDR1 and CDR2: ENHRY, SYGVKD. The CDR3 runs to 14 residues. CDR3 nucleotides: TGTGCCATCAGTGAGCGGGGGGGCCCCAATGAGCAGTTCTTC. It codes for CAISERGGPNEQFF.

This chain uses TRBV11-3 with TRBJ2-5; 7 nucleotides agree with TRBD1. CDR3 length equals 14 residues. Germline V lookup: CDR1 SGHNT, CDR2 YENEEA. The trim removed 1 base at V and 4 bases at J, leaving 3 bases unmatched. The CDR3 loop is CASSLGTGAETQYF. CDR3 DNA: TGTGCCAGCAGCTTAGGTACAGGGGCAGAGACCCAGTACTTC.

The J gene is TRBJ2-7, the V gene TRBV19; D perhaps matches TRBD1 (6 bases). Trimming left V 6 bases short and J 6 bases short, with 12 bases between. The CDR3 totals 12 residues. Germline V gene sequence: CDR1 LNHDA, CDR2 SQIVND (reference sequence). The CDR3 sequence: CASSPLQGEQYF. The DNA for the CDR3 is TGTGCCAGTAGCCCCTTACAGGGCGAGCAGTACTTC.

V is TRBV10-1 and J is TRBJ2-2; 9 bases are shared with TRBD1. Germline V lookup: CDR1 WNHNN, CDR2 SYGVQD (reference sequence). V gave up 3 bases and J gave up 7 bases; unmatched junction bases: 9. This CDR3 is 16 amino acids long. CDR3 nucleotide sequence: TGCGCCAGCAGTGATATGGGACAGGGCACAGACGGGGAGCTGTTTTTT. Encoded protein: CASSDMGQGTDGELFF.

The rearrangement joins TRBV6-1 to TRBJ2-3, with TRBD1 matching 10 bases. This CDR3 is 15 amino acids long. Germline values: CDR1 MNHNS, CDR2 SASEGT. V dropped 8 bases and J dropped 6; count of bases not matched to a gene: 11. CDR3 region: CASADDRGRTDTQYF. CDR3 DNA: TGTGCCAGCGCCGACGACAGGGGGCGAACCGATACGCAGTATTTT.

The rearrangement uses TRBV11-1 and TRBJ1-1; D gene unclear. V was pared by 1 base and J by 3 bases, with 6 bases between. The length of the CDR3 is 13 residues. CDR1 is SGHAT, CDR2 FQDESV, per germline (reference sequence). CDR3 sequence: CASSLEVYTEAFF. For the CDR3, the DNA is TGTGCCAGCAGCTTAGAGGTGTACACTGAAGCTTTCTTT.

V is TRBV5-1 and J is TRBJ1-4; D might be TRBD1 (5 bases). The CDR3 runs to 14 residues. CDR1 and CDR2 from the germline V gene are SGHRS and YFSETQ. V lost 4 bases and J lost 3, with 10 bases in between. CDR3 amino acids: CASSLGPSNEKLFF. DNA for the CDR3: TGCGCCAGCAGCCTGGGACCCTCTAATGAAAAACTGTTTTTT.

V gene TRBV5-1 combines with J gene TRBJ1-1; the D gene is possibly TRBD1 (5 bases). This CDR3 comprises 16 residues. Germline values: CDR1 SGHRS, CDR2 YFSETQ. The V end was cut by 0 bases, the J end by 1 base, with 13 bases between. CDR3 DNA sequence: TGCGCCAGCAGCTTGGTGGGGGGACTCTCGAACACTGAAGCTTTCTTT. As protein: CASSLVGGLSNTEAFF.

V is TRBV4-2 and J is TRBJ1-2; 7 bases map to TRBD1. V lost 2 bases, J lost 5 bases, and 8 bases stayed unmatched. CDR1 LGHNA and CDR2 YNFKEQ come from the germline V gene. The CDR3 length is 15 residues. The CDR3 loop is CASSQTRQGGYGYTF. The CDR3 coding sequence is TGTGCCAGCAGCCAAACTCGACAGGGTGGGTATGGCTACACCTTC.

Only one count was recorded for this clone. This chain uses TRBV7-6 with TRBJ2-1; D is unclear. The CDR3 extends over 12 amino acids. Germline CDR1 SGHVS, CDR2 FNYEAQ. Trimming shortened V by 5 bases and J by 8 bases, and 10 bases separated the two germline ends. CDR3 region: CASSLSRDEQFF. The DNA of the CDR3 is TGTGCCAGCAGCCTTTCTAGGGATGAGCAGTTCTTC. The full variable domain, completed using reference TRBV7-6 and TRBJ2-1, is GAGVSQSPRYKVTKRGQDVALRCDPISGHVSLYWYRQALGQGPEFLTYFNYEAQQDKSGLPNDRFSAERPEGSISTLTIQRTEQRDSAMYRCASSLSRDEQFFGPGTRLTVL.

This clone has a single count. This chain joins TRBV6-1 and TRBJ1-2; no definite D call. The CDR3 length is 11 residues. The germline gives CDR1 MNHNS, CDR2 SASEGT. V lost 1 base, J lost 5 bases, and 2 bases lay in between. The CDR3 is CASSEVYGYTF. For the CDR3, the DNA is TGTGCCAGCAGTGAAGTGTATGGCTACACCTTC.